This T cell receptor (beta chain) was retrieved from a study of blood T cells in healthy people across ages. A sample-barcoded 5' primer and a J-beta primer mix were used in a second PCR of about 6 to 11 cycles. TCRdb used MiXCR to reprocess the 5' RACE reads, holding one entry per CDR3 protein. The repertoire holds over 700,000 distinct CDR3 sequences, with 25% as singletons. About this clonotype itself: Its antigen is as yet unknown.

General study points: The study found more naive CD4+ cells and higher diversity in long-lived than aged donors.

From germline, CDR1 is SGHAT and CDR2 FQNNGV. This CDR3 spans 15 amino acids. Germline trimming cut 5 bases from V and 5 bases from J; bases unmatched to any gene: 10. This sample also belongs to another study, concerning T cells of mothers and their children. That paper adds: Donors comprised a few healthy Caucasian mothers plus their six children. Every mother supplied over 8.5 million TCR beta CDR3 reads and every child a few million.

V usage is TRBV11-2 and J usage is TRBJ2-7; 9 bases match TRBD1. This TCR derives from a boy aged 5-17 years in good health. Sequencing used blood. The CDR3 region is CASSAPGQGDHEQYF. CDR3 in DNA: TGTGCCAGCAGCGCCCCGGGACAGGGCGACCACGAGCAGTACTTC.